The clone carrying this T cell receptor (beta chain) was observed once. Its specificity is unknown. Timing groups of about 4 and about 12 weeks for second doses were pooled. This sample was included in a study of T cell responses to AZD1222 COVID-19 vaccine. Study-wide findings and caveats: The sample set comprised mostly white British donors with more females, and clonal diversity was possibly underestimated. A rise in Spike-specific TCR breadth and depth followed two AZD1222 doses.

Method: immunoSEQ multiplex PCR; TCRdb's copy keeps in-frame clones and lacks some. The repertoire consists of some 190,000 clones, with around 90% occurring once and the leading ten covering approximately 1.9%. The CDR3 contains 16 residues. J lost 1 base, V lost 3 bases, and 4 bases had no gene match. Germline CDR1 SGHRS, CDR2 YFSETQ. The sequencing here drew on peripheral blood, taken 28 days after the second AZD1222 dose. The chain employs TRBV5-1 and TRBJ2-2, with 9 positions matching TRBD1. The source of this sequence is an adult who received the AZD1222 COVID-19 vaccine. CDR3 in amino acids: CASSSGTGQNTGELFF. CDR3 sequence (DNA): TGCGCCAGCAGCTCTGGGACAGGGCAGAACACCGGGGAGCTGTTTTTT.